One T cell receptor (beta chain) is described in this entry. Study processing details: Amplification with reference gene primers provided the estimates of nucleated cell counts. TCRdb's table, derived via immunoSEQ multiplex PCR, lists solely in-frame clones and lacks some. V, J and clone size were drawn from that table, and D and trimming were deduced from the DNA. The sample consists of 140,000 or so clones, 85% to 90% of them appearing once. The source of the sample is a study of blood T cell repertoires in COVID-19. Overall study: The United States, Italy and Spain were the sources of the acute and convalescent COVID-19 samples. The cDNA or gDNA used as material had been derived from T cells, B-cell-depleted T cells, or PBMCs.

Trimming shortened V by 5 bases and J by 0 bases, and 15 bases separated the two germline ends. The length of the CDR3 is 15 residues. Germline V gene sequence: CDR1 SGHTS, CDR2 YDEGEE. The source of this sequence is a middle-aged man who had recovered from COVID-19. V is TRBV5-8 and J is TRBJ2-7, with D perhaps TRBD1 (7 bases). The sequenced sample was peripheral blood. The CDR3 nucleotides read TGTGCCAGCAGTTTGCGGGGACAGAGCTCCTACGAGCAGTACTTC. Translated: CASSLRGQSSYEQYF. Based on the CDR3 plus reference TRBV5-8 and TRBJ2-7, the full variable domain is EAGVTQSPTHLIKTRGQQATLRCSPISGHTSVYWYQQALGLGLQFLLWYDEGEERNRGNFPPRFSGRQFPNYSSELNVNALELEDSALYLCASSLRGQSSYEQYFGPGTRLTVT.